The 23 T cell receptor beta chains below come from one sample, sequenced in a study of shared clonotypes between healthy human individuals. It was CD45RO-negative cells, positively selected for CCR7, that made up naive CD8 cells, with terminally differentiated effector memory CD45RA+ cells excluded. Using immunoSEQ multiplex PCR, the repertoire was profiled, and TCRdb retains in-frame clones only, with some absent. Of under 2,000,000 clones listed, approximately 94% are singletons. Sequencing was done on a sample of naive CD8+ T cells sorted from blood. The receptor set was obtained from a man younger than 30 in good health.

The CDR3 region is CASSIDWVDIRRGYTF. CDR3 DNA sequence: TGTGCCAGTAGTATAGACTGGGTGGACATACGCCGTGGCTACACCTTC. The genes are TRBV19 and TRBJ1-2, with a possible D match to TRBD1 (5 bases). This CDR3 region has 16 residues. Germline V gene data show CDR1 as LNHDA and CDR2 as SQIVND (reference sequence). V was pared by 0 bases and J by 7 bases, with 18 bases between. Drawing the rest from reference TRBV19 and TRBJ1-2, the complete variable domain is DGGITQSPKYLFRKEGQNVTLSCEQNLNHDAMYWYRQDPGQGLRLIYYSQIVNDFQKGDIAEGYSVSREKKESFPLTVTSAQKNPTAFYLCASSIDWVDIRRGYTFGSGTRLTVV.

In nucleotides, the CDR3 is TGTGCCAGCAGTGTTTTGTCCGGGGAGCTGTTTTTT. Translated: CASSVLSGELFF. The chain employs TRBV2 and TRBJ2-2; D is uncertain. From germline, CDR1 is SNHLY and CDR2 FYNNEI. V was clipped by 4 bases and J by 6 bases, with 6 bases between them. This CDR3 has 12 residues.

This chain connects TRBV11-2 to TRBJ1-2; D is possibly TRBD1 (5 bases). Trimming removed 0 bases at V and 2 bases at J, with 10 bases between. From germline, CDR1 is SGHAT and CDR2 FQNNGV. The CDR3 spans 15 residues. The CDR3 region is CASSLDIRDNYGYTF. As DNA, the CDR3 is TGTGCCAGCAGCTTAGATATCCGGGACAACTATGGCTACACCTTC.

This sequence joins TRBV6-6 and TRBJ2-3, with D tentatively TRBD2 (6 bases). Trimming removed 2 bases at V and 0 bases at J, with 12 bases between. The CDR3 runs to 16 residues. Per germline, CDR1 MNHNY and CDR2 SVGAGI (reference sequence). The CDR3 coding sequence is TGTGCCAGCAGTTACGGGGGGACCACTAGCACAGATACGCAGTATTTT. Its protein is CASSYGGTTSTDTQYF.

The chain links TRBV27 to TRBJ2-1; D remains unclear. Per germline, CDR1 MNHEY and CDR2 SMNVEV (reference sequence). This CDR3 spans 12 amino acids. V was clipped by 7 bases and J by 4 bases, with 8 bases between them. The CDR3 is CASKDPYNEQFF. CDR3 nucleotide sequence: TGTGCCAGCAAAGACCCATACAATGAGCAGTTCTTC.

The CDR3 region has the DNA TGCGCCAGCAGCTTGGGATTCGGGACTAGCTCCTACAATGAGCAGTTCTTC. Amino acids: CASSLGFGTSSYNEQFF. V and J are TRBV5-1 and TRBJ2-1, with TRBD2 matching over 8 bases. After removal of 0 bases from V and 0 bases from J, the junction contained 5 bases not matched to a gene. The CDR3 contains 17 residues. The germline CDR1 and CDR2 sequences are SGHRS and YFSETQ.

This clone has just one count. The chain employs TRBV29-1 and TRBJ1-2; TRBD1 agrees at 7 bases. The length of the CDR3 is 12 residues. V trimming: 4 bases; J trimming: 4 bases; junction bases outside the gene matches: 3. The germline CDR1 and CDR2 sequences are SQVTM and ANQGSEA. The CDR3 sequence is CSVVRGPYGYTF. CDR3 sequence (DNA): TGCAGCGTTGTTAGGGGGCCCTATGGCTACACCTTC.

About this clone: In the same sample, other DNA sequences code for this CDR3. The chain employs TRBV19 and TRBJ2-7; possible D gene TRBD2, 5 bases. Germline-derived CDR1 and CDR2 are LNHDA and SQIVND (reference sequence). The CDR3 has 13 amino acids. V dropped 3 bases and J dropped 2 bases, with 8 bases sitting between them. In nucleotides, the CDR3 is TGTGCCAGTAGTATCGCCGGGGCCTACGAGCAGTACTTC. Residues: CASSIAGAYEQYF.

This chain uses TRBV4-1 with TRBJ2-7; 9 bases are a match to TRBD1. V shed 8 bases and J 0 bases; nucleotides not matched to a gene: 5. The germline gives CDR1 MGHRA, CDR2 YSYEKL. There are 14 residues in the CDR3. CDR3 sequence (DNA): TGCGCCAGCGCCGCGGGACAGGGCTCCTACGAGCAGTACTTC. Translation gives CASAAGQGSYEQYF.

The DNA for the CDR3 is TGTGCCAGCAGCTTGGCAGGGGCTAATGAAAAACTGTTTTTT. The encoded protein is CASSLAGANEKLFF. The chain joins TRBV7-2 to TRBJ1-4; the D gene is possibly TRBD1 (6 bases). Germline CDR1 is SGHTA and CDR2 is FQGNSA. The V end was cut by 3 bases, the J end by 3 bases, with 8 bases between. The CDR3 totals 14 residues.

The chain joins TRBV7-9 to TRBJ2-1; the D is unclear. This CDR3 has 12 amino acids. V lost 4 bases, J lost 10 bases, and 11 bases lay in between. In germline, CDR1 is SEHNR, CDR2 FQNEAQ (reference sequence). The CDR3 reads CASSWTLIEQFF. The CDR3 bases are TGTGCCAGCAGCTGGACCCTGATAGAGCAGTTCTTC.

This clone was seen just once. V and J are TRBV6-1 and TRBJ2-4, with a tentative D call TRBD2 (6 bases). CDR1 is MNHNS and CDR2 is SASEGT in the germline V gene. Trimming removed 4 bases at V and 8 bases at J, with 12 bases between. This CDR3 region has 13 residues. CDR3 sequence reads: CASSARGTDIQYF. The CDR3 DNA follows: TGTGCCAGCAGTGCCCGGGGGACGGACATTCAGTACTTC.

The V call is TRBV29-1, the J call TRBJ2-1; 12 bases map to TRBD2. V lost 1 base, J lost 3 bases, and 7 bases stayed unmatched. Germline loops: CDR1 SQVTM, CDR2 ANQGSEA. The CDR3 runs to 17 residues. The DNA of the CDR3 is TGCAGCGTTGAAGGTAGACTAGCGGGGGCACTCTACAATGAGCAGTTCTTC. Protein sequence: CSVEGRLAGALYNEQFF.

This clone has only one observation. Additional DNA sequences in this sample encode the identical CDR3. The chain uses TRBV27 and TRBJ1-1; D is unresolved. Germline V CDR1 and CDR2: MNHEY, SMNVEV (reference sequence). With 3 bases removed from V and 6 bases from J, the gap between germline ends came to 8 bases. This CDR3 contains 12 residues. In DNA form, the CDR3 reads TGTGCCAGCAGTTTTCCCGGCGCTGAAGCTTTCTTT. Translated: CASSFPGAEAFF.

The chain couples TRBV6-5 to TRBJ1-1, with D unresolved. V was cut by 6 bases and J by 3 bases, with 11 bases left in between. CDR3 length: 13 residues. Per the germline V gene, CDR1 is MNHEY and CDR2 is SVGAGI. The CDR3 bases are TGTGCCAGCAGGTATTCTTGGGACACTGAAGCTTTCTTT. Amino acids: CASRYSWDTEAFF.

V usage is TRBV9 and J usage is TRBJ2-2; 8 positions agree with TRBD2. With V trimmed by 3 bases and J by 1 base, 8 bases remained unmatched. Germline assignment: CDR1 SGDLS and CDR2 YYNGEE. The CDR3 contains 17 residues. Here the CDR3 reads CASSETNSGKNTGELFF. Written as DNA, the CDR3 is TGTGCCAGCAGCGAGACCAATAGCGGGAAGAACACCGGGGAGCTGTTTTTT.

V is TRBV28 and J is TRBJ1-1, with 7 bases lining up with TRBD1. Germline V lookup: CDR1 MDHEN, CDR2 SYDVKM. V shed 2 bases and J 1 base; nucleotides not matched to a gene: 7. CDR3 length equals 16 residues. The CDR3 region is CASSLGIGQANTEAFF. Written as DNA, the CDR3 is TGTGCCAGCAGTTTAGGCATCGGACAGGCGAACACTGAAGCTTTCTTT.

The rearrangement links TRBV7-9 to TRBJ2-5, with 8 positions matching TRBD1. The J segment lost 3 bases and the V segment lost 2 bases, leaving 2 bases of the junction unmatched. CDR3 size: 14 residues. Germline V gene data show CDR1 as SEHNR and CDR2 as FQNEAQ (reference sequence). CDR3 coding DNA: TGTGCCAGCAGCTTACGGGACAGGAAAGAGACCCAGTACTTC. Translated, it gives CASSLRDRKETQYF. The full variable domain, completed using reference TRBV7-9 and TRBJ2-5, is DTGVSQNPRHKITKRGQNVTFRCDPISEHNRLYWYRQTLGQGPEFLTYFQNEAQLEKSRLLSDRFSAERPKGSFSTLEIQRTEQGDSAMYLCASSLRDRKETQYFGPGTRLLVL.

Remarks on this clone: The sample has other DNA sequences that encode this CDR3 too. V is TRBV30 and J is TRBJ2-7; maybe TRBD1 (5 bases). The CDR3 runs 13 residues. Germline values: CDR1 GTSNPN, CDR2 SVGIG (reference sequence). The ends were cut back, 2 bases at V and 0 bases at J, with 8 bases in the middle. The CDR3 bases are TGTGCCTGGAGTTTAAGGGGCTCCTACGAGCAGTACTTC. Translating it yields CAWSLRGSYEQYF. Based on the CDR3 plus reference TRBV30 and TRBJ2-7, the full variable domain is SQTIHQWPATLVQPVGSPLSLECTVEGTSNPNLYWYRQAAGRGLQLLFYSVGIGQISSEVPQNLSASRPQDRQFILSSKKLLLSDSGFYLCAWSLRGSYEQYFGPGTRLTVT.

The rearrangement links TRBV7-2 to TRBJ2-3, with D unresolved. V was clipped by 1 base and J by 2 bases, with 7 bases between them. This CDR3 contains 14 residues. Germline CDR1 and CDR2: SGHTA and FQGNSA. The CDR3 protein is CASSLEVFTDTQYF. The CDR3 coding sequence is TGTGCCAGCAGCTTAGAAGTGTTCACAGATACGCAGTATTTT.

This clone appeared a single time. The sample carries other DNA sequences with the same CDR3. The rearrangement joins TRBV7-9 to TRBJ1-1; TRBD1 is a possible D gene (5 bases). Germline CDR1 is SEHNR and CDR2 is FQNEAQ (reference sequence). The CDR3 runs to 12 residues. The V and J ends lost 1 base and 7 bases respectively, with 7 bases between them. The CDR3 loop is CASSLGGDEAFF. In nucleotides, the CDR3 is TGTGCCAGCAGCTTAGGGGGGGATGAAGCTTTCTTT.

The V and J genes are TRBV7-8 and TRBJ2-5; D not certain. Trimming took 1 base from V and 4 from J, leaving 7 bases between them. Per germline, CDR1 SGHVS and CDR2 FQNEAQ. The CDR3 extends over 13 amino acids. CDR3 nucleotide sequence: TGTGCCAGCAGCTTAGGTTACGGAGAGACCCAGTACTTC. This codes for CASSLGYGETQYF.

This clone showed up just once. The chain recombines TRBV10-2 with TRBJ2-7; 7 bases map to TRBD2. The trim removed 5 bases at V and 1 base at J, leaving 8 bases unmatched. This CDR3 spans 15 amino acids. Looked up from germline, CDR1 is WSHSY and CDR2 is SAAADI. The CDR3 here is CASSWGEGLSYEQYF. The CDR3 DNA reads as TGCGCCAGCAGTTGGGGGGAGGGACTTTCCTACGAGCAGTACTTC.